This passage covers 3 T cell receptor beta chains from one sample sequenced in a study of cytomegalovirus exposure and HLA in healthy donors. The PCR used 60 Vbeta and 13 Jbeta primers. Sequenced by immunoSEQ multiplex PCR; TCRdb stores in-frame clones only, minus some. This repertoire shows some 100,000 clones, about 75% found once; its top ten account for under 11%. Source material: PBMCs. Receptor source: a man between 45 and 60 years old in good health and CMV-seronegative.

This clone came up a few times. The CDR3 is CASSQVVRATEAFF. The CDR3 bases are TGCGCCAGCAGCCAAGTGGTCAGGGCTACTGAAGCTTTCTTT. This chain uses TRBV4-3 with TRBJ1-1; tentative D call: TRBD1 (5 bases). CDR1 is LGHNA and CDR2 is YSLEER in the germline V gene. The CDR3 length is 14 residues. Trimming cost V 1 base and J 5 bases, with 11 bases left between them.

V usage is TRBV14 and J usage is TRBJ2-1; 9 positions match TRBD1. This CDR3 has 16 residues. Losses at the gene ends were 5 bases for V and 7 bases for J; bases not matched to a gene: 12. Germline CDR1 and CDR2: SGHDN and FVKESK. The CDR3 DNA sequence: TGTGCCAGCAGCAAGCGCCGGACAGGGGAGGGTAATGAGCAGTTCTTC. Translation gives CASSKRRTGEGNEQFF. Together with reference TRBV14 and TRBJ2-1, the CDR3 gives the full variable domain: EAGVTQFPSHSVIEKGQTVTLRCDPISGHDNLYWYRRVMGKEIKFLLHFVKESKQDESGMPNNRFLAERTGGTYSTLKVQPAELEDSGVYFCASSKRRTGEGNEQFFGPGTRLTVL.

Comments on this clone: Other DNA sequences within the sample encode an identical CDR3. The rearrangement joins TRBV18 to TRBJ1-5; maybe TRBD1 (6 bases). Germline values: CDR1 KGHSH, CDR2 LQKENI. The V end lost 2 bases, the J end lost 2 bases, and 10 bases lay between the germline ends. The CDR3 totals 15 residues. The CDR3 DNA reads TGTGCCAGCTCACCAGGGGGCGCAGGCAATCAGCCCCAGCATTTT. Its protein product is CASSPGGAGNQPQHF.